This TCR beta chain was identified during a study of T cell responses to AZD1222 COVID-19 vaccine. The germline gives CDR1 MRHNA, CDR2 SNTAGT. The length of the CDR3 is 13 residues. The V end lost 5 bases, the J end lost 2 bases, and 8 bases lay between the germline ends. This clone was detected a few times. Its antigen is not identified. Profiled with immunoSEQ multiplex PCR; TCRdb holds only in-frame clones, not every one. This sample has about 130,000 clones, with roughly 90% found just once. General study points: A reported finding is that nearly half of spike-specific TCRs target unmutated variant regions. Samples come after the peak T cell response, not at day 14.

This chain links TRBV6-4 with TRBJ2-3; the D call may be TRBD1 or TRBD2 (5 bases each). Sequencing used peripheral blood, obtained on day 0 of AZD1222 vaccination. The clonotype originates from an adult in good health. The CDR3 DNA sequence: TGTGCCAGCAGTTTAGGGACCACAGATACGCAGTATTTT. This gives the protein CASSLGTTDTQYF.